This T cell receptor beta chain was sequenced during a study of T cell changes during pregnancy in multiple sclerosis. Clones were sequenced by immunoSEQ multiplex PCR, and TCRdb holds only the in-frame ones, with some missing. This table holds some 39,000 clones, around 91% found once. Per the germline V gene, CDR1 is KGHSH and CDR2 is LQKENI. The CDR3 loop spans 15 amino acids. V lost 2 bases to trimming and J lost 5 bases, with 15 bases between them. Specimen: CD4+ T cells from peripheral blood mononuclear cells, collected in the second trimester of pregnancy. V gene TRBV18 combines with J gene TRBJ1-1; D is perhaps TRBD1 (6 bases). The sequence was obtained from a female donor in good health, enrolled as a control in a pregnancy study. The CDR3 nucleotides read TGTGCCAGCTCACCAGGAGTAGGGGGTAGGACTGAAGCTTTCTTT. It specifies CASSPGVGGRTEAFF.